The rows below give T cell receptor beta chains drawn from one sample of a study of T cell changes during pregnancy in multiple sclerosis. This table comes from immunoSEQ multiplex PCR, and its TCRdb copy is limited to in-frame clones, with some not included. The data hold some 80,000 clones, with roughly nine tenths observed a single time. Sequenced here: peripheral blood, sampled in the first trimester of pregnancy. The source is a female donor in good health, enrolled as a control in a pregnancy study. Both conserved end residues are part of each CDR3. A D gene is named only where the DNA matches it firmly. A row's size may be missing; if present it is once, few, many or a size class.

size: NA; V: TRBV19; D: TRBD1; J: TRBJ2-1; DNA: TGTGCCAGTAGTATGTCGACAGGGGGGATTTGGGATGAGCAGTTCTTC; CDR3: CASSMSTGGIWDEQFF
size: NA; V: TRBV19; D: TRBD1; J: TRBJ1-1; DNA: TGTGCCAGTAGCCAGGGACAGAGCACTGAAGCTTTCTTT; CDR3: CASSQGQSTEAFF
size: NA; V: TRBV30; D: TRBD1; J: TRBJ1-2; DNA: TGTGCCTGGAAAGAGGGCAGGGGGTTGTTTGGCTACACCTTC; CDR3: CAWKEGRGLFGYTF
size: NA; V: TRBV29-1; D: NA; J: TRBJ1-1; DNA: TGCAGCGTTGTTCCTAACACTGAAGCTTTCTTT; CDR3: CSVVPNTEAFF
size: once; V: TRBV25-1; D: NA; J: TRBJ2-7; DNA: TGTGCCAGCAGTGACAGTTTTCTTCAACACGAGCAGTACTTC; CDR3: CASSDSFLQHEQYF
size: NA; V: TRBV6-5; D: TRBD1; J: TRBJ1-2; DNA: TGTGCCAGCATCAAGGGACAGGGAGTGGGTGGCTACACCTTC; CDR3: CASIKGQGVGGYTF
size: NA; V: TRBV18; D: NA; J: TRBJ1-2; DNA: TGTGCCAGCTCACCACGCCAGGTCTTGACTAACTATGGCTACACCTTC; CDR3: CASSPRQVLTNYGYTF
size: once; V: TRBV5-1; D: TRBD2; J: TRBJ2-3; DNA: TGCGCCAGCAGCTTTGCTAGCGGGGGTGGAGATACGCAGTATTTT; CDR3: CASSFASGGGDTQYF
size: NA; V: TRBV7-6; D: NA; J: TRBJ2-1; DNA: TGTGCCAGCGGCAAGACTGAGAGCTCCTACAATGAGCAGTTCTTC; CDR3: CASGKTESSYNEQFF
size: NA; V: TRBV7-8; D: NA; J: TRBJ2-7; DNA: TGTGCCAGCAGGTCCTCCCAGGTCCGCTCCTACGAGCAGTACTTC; CDR3: CASRSSQVRSYEQYF
size: NA; V: TRBV2; D: NA; J: TRBJ1-6; DNA: TGTGCCAGCAGTAACAGGGCGCGAGGGTCACCCCTCCACTTT; CDR3: CASSNRARGSPLHF
size: NA; V: TRBV7-2; D: NA; J: TRBJ1-2; DNA: TGTGCCAGCAGCTTACCGGGCAGGGAGGGAGGCTACACCTTC; CDR3: CASSLPGREGGYTF